What follows is one T cell receptor (beta chain) and its context. Its antigen is undetermined. Unrecorded immune exposure was likely among donors, who were nominally healthy when sampled. This CDR3 region has 15 residues. Germline V lookup: CDR1 MNHEY, CDR2 SVGAGI. Trimming pared 6 bases from V and 9 bases from J, leaving 18 bases between. This sample was included in a study of cytomegalovirus exposure and HLA in healthy donors. Study context: Most genotyped donors, around 86% of 350 to 500, had Caucasian-associated genetic ancestry.

The PCR was carried out with 60 Vbeta primers and 13 Jbeta primers. The data were produced by immunoSEQ multiplex PCR, yet TCRdb's version contains in-frame clones alone and is incomplete. The top ten clones hold approximately 5.7% of a sample with about 78,000 clones, under 70% of them seen once. Study-wide results and caveats: Analysis performed later found 16,951 TCR beta sequences associated with HLA alleles at 0.05 false discovery rate.

The source material was PBMCs. This sequence joins TRBV6-5 and TRBJ1-6; tentative D call: TRBD1 (6 bases). This TCR was sampled from a man aged 30 to 39 in good health and CMV-seropositive. The CDR3 here is CASRLGGARSSPLHF. In DNA, the CDR3 is TGTGCCAGCAGACTGGGGGGGGCTCGTAGTTCACCCCTCCACTTT.